This T cell receptor beta chain was identified during a study of STAT5B mutations in CD4+ large granular lymphocyte leukemia (dated 2022 in TCRdb). The study in broad terms: Among healthy controls, the CDR3 'QG' motif was associated with a particular HLA allele. The TCRbeta repertoires of CD4+ T-cell large granular lymphocyte leukemia patients were compared with the TCRbeta repertoires of healthy blood donors. Flow cytometry on FACSCanto II or FACSVerse showed that the purified fractions were more than 95% pure among lymphocytes. Results and caveats for the whole study, not just this receptor: Enrichment of TRBV06-family usage was observed among the top patient clones (8/27) relative to healthy controls (2/35). Data were not HLA-matched; higher clonality in CD4+ versus CD8+ T-LGLL could reflect the relatively small sample size. Each patient's main leukemic clonotypes were private, but roughly a quarter of these clonotypes showed up at low frequency in the non-leukemic repertoires of other patients. Compared with healthy CD4+ repertoires, CD4-sorted patient repertoires appeared more clonal, and this difference remained even after the putative leukemic clones were removed.

The healthy control group was made up of 37 blood donors, and the Finnish Red Cross blood service supplied their buffy coats. All TCR-sequenced material derived from peripheral blood: patient blood samples and healthy donor buffy coats. Peripheral blood mononuclear cells were isolated by Ficoll-Hypaque gradient centrifugation. For the healthy controls, CD4+ cells were obtained from buffy coats by magnetic purification. The Gentra Puregene Cell and Tissue kit was used for genomic DNA extraction, and quantification was performed on a Qubit 2.0 fluorometer. Germline trimming amounts to 0 bases on V and 2 bases on J, with 4 as the count of junction bases outside the gene matches. CDR1 and CDR2 are read off the germline V gene as SGDLS and YYNGEE. From the cysteine up to the phenylalanine, the CDR3 has a length of 15 residues. Only CDR3 DNA remains: 45 bases, in frame from the first base. In the case of this clone: Its antigen is unknown. Nothing much larger sits one base from this clone, and base qualities are not available.

The immunoSEQ assay at survey resolution was applied to genomic DNA for sequencing of TCRbeta rearrangements. In the source study's methods: In the TCR sequencing data, the smallest productive clonotype frequency that could be detected was 2.59 x 10-5. Only productive TCRbeta rearrangements, defined as complete and in-frame sequences, were included in the analyses. Sample clonality was computed as Simpson clonality in the immunoSEQ Analyzer version 3.0. Clones were grouped by frequency into very rare, small, medium, large (1-20%) or hyperexpanded (>20%) categories. OLGA 1.2.3 estimated generation probabilities, VDJtools produced V-gene circos plots, VDJdb was queried for specificities, and GLIPH identified CDR3 motifs. TCRdb holds this immuneACCESS table with in-frame rearrangements only. Some clones are missing; in checked studies, unresolved V genes explain under half, and the rest has no known cause. The V and J calls and the clone size are those of that table, but D and trimming were determined from the DNA. Counted in this sample were about 20,000 clones; over 70% of them appeared once. The ten top clones hold 0.42% of the sample.

Source material: CD4+ T cells from blood buffy coats. This clonotype originated in a human donor in good health. The chain links TRBV9 with TRBJ1-2, with 7 bases aligning to TRBD1. The CDR3 loop reads CASSVGTGANYGYTF. The bases read TGTGCCAGCAGCGTAGGGACAGGCGCAAACTATGGCTACACCTTC. Supplemented by the reference TRBV9 and TRBJ1-2 proteins around the CDR3, the complete variable domain is DSGVTQTPKHLITATGQRVTLRCSPRSGDLSVYWYQQSLDQGLQFLIQYYNGEERAKGNILERFSAQQFPDLHSELNLSSLELGDSALYFCASSVGTGANYGYTFGSGTRLTVV.